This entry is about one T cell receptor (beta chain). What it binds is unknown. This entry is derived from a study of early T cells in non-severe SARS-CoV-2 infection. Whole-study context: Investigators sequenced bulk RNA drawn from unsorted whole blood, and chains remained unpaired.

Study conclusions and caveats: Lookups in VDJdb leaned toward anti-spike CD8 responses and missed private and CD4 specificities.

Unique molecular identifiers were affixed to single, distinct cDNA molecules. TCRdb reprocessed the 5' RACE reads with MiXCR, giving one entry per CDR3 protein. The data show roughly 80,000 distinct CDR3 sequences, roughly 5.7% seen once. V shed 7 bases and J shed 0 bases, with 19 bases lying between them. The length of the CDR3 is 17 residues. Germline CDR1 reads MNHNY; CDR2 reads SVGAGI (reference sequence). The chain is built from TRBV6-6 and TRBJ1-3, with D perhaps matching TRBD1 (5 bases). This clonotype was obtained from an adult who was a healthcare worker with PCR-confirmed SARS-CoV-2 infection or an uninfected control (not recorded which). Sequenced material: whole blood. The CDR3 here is CASTGRARGRSGNTIYF. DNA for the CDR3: TGTGCCAGCACCGGAAGGGCAAGGGGCCGCTCTGGAAACACCATATATTTT.